Given below is one T cell receptor beta chain in context. The antigen remains undetermined. The sample comes from a study of breast tumors, draining lymph nodes, adjacent tissues. TCRdb reprocessed the multiplex PCR reads with MiXCR, giving one entry per CDR3 protein. Of about 150,000 distinct CDR3 sequences detected, about a fifth appear once; the ten largest clones hold about 2.4%. Breast cancer patients provided tissue from their axillary draining lymph nodes. The CDR3 is 17 amino acids. J gave up 7 bases and V 5 bases, and 10 bases lay outside the gene matches. Germline V gene sequence: CDR1 SGHAT, CDR2 FQNNGV. Findings and limits, study-wide: Tumors had less TCR diversity than lymph nodes, more than nontumor tissue.

The chain is built from TRBV11-2 and TRBJ2-1, with 14 bases matching TRBD2. The sequencing sample was made of axillary lymph node tissue. This TCR was recovered from a female donor with breast cancer. Some clones in this sample may be carry-over from other donors' samples. The CDR3 DNA follows: TGTGCCAGCAGCCTCCCCCTGGGACTAGCGGGAGAGAATGAGCAGTTCTTC. Protein sequence: CASSLPLGLAGENEQFF.